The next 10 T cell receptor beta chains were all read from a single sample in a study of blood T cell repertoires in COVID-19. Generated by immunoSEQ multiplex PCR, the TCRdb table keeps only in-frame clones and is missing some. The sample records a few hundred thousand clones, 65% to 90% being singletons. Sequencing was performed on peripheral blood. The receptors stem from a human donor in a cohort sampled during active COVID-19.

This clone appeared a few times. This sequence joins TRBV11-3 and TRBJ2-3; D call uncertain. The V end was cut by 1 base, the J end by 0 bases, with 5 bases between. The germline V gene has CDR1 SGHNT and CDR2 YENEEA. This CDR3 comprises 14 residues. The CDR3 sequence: CASSLVGSTDTQYF. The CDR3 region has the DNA TGTGCCAGCAGCTTAGTCGGGAGCACAGATACGCAGTATTTT.

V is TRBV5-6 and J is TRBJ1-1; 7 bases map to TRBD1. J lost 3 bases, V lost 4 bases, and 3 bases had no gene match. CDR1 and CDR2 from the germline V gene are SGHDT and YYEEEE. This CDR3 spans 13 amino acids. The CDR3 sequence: CASSLTGDTEAFF. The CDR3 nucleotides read TGTGCCAGCAGCCTTACAGGGGACACTGAAGCTTTCTTT. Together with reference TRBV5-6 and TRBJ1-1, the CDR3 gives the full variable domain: DAGVTQSPTHLIKTRGQQVTLRCSPKSGHDTVSWYQQALGQGPQFIFQYYEEEERQRGNFPDRFSGHQFPNYSSELNVNALLLGDSALYLCASSLTGDTEAFFGQGTRLTVV.

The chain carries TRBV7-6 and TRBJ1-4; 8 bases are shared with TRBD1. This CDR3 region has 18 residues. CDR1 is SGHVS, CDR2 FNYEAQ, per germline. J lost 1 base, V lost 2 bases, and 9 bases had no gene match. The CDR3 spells CASSLRQGMGRTNEKLFF. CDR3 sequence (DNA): TGTGCCAGCAGCTTACGACAGGGGATGGGTAGAACTAATGAAAAACTGTTTTTT.

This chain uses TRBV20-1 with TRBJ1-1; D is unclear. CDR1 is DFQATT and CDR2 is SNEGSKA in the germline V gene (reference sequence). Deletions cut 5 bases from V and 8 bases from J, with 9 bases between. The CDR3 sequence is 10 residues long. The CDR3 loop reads CSAFAVEAFF. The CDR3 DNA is TGCAGTGCTTTTGCAGTCGAAGCTTTCTTT.

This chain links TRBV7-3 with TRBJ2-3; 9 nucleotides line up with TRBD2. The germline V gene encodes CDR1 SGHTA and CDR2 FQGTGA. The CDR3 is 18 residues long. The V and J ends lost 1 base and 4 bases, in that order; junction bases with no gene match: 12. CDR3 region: CASSLRRPGGGAADTQYF. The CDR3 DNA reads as TGTGCCAGCAGCTTAAGGCGGCCTGGCGGGGGGGCGGCAGATACGCAGTATTTT.

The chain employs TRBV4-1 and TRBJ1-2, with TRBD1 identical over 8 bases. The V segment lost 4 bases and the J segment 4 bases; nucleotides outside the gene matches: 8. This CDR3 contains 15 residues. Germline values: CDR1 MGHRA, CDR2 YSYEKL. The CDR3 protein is CASSPGQGKVYGYTF. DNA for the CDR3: TGCGCCAGCAGCCCTGGACAGGGCAAGGTCTATGGCTACACCTTC.

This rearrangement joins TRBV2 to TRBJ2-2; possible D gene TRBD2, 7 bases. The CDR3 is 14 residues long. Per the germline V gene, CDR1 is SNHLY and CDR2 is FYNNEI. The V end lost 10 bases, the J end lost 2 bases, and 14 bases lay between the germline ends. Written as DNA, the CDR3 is TGTGCCACCCAAAGGGGGGGCAACACCGGGGAGCTGTTTTTT. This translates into CATQRGGNTGELFF.

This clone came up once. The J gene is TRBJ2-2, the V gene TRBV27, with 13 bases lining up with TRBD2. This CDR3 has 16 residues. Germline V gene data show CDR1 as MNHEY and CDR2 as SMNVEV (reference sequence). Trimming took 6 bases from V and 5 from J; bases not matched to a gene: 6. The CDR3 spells CASRKTSGGTTGELFF. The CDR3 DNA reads TGTGCCAGCAGAAAGACTAGCGGGGGGACGACCGGGGAGCTGTTTTTT.

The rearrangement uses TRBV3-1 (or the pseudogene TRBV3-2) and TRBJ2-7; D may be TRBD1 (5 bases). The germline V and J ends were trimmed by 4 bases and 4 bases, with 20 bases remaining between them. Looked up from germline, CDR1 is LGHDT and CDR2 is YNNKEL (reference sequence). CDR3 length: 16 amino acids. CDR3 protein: CASSPQGAGLQYEQYF. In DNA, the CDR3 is TGTGCCAGCAGCCCCCAAGGGGCAGGGCTCCAATACGAGCAGTACTTC.

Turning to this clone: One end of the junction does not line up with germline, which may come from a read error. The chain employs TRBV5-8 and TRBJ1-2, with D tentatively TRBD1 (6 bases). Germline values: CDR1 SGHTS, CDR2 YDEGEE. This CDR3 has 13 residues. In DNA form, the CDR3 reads TGTGCCAGCAGCTTCGGACTTAGGGACATCCAGCTCTTC. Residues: CASSFGLRDIQLF.